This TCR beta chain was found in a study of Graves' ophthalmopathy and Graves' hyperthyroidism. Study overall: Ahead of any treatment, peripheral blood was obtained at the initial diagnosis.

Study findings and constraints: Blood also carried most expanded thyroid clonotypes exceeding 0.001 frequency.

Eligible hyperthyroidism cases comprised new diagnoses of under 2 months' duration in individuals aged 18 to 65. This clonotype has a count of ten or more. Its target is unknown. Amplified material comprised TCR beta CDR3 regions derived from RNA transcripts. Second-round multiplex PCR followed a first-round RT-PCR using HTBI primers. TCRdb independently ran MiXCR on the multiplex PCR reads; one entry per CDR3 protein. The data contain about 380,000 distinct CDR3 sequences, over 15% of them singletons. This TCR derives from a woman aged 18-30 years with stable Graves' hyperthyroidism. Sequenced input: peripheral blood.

The CDR3 nucleotides are TGTGCCAGCAGCACAAAAGGGACAGGGGATGTAGGCTACACCTTC. Translating gives CASSTKGTGDVGYTF. The V and J genes are TRBV7-9 and TRBJ1-2; TRBD1 agrees at 10 bases. Per the germline V gene, CDR1 is SEHNR and CDR2 is FQNEAQ (reference sequence). The CDR3 contains 15 residues. Losses at the gene ends were 5 bases for V and 8 bases for J; bases not matched to a gene: 11. Full variable domain (missing parts from reference TRBV7-9 and TRBJ1-2): DTGVSQNPRHKITKRGQNVTFRCDPISEHNRLYWYRQTLGQGPEFLTYFQNEAQLEKSRLLSDRFSAERPKGSFSTLEIQRTEQGDSAMYLCASSTKGTGDVGYTFGSGTRLTVV.